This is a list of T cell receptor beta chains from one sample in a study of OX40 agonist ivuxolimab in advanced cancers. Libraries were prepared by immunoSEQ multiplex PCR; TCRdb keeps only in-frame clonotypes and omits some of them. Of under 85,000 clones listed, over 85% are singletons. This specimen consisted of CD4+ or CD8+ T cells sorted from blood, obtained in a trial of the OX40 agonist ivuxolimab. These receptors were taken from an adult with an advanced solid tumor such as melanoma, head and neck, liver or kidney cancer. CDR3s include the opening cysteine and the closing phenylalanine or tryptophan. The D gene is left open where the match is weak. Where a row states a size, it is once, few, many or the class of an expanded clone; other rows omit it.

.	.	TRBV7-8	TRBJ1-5	TGTGCCAGCAGCTTAGGGAGGGAGCGGGGGACTAGCAATCAGCCCCAGCATTTT	CASSLGRERGTSNQPQHF
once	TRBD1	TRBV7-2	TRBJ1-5	TGTGCCAGCAGTAGTTGGGACAGGCTTCAGCCCCAGCATTTT	CASSSWDRLQPQHF
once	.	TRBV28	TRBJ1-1	TGTGCCAGCAGTAACAGCAGAAGGACTGAAGCTTTCTTT	CASSNSRRTEAFF
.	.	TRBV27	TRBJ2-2	TGTGCCAGCAGTTTCGGTAGGGCAAGGCGCACCGGGGAGCTGTTTTTT	CASSFGRARRTGELFF
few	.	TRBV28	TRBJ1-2	TGTGCCAGCAGTCGAGGGTGGGCTTATGGCTACACCTTC	CASSRGWAYGYTF
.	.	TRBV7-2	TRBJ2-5	TGTGCCAGCAGCGGTGACTCTTCTCGCGGGACCCAGTACTTC	CASSGDSSRGTQYF
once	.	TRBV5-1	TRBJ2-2	TGCGCCAGCAGCTTGGATGCGTACACCGGGGAGCTGCTTTTT	CASSLDAYTGELLF
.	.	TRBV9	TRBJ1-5	TGTGCCAGCAGCCCTACAGACGCAGGGATGCCCCAGCATTTT	CASSPTDAGMPQHF
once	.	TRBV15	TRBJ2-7	TGTGCCACCAGCAGAGATATAGGTCCCGACGAGCAGTACTTC	CATSRDIGPDEQYF
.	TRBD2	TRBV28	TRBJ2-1	TGTGCCAGCAGTCCAAGGACTAGCGGGAGGGGAGAGCAGTTCTTC	CASSPRTSGRGEQFF
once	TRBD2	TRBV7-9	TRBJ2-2	TGTGCCAGCAGCTCGGTAGCGGGAGGCCCTAGCGGGGAGCTGTTTTTT	CASSSVAGGPSGELFF
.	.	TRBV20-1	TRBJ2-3	TGCAGTGCTCATGATACGCAGTATTTT	CSAHDTQYF
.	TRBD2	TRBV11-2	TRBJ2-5	TGTGCCAGCAGCGAGACTAGCGGGAGTGAGACCCAGTACTTC	CASSETSGSETQYF
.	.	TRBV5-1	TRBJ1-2	TGCGCCAGCAGCACAGGACAGTATGGCTACACCTTC	CASSTGQYGYTF
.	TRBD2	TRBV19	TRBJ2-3	TGTGCCAGTAGTCCCGGACTAGCGGTGAGCACAGATACGCAGTATTTT	CASSPGLAVSTDTQYF
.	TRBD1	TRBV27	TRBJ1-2	TGTGCCAGCAGGAGGACAGGGGCGTTTGGCTACACCTTC	CASRRTGAFGYTF
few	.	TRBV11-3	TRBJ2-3	TGTGCCAGCAGCTTATCTCCTAGCACAGATACGCAGTATTTT	CASSLSPSTDTQYF
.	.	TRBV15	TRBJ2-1	TGTGCCACCAGCAGAGATATAGGGACCCCCCTCTACAATGAGCAGTTCTTC	CATSRDIGTPLYNEQFF
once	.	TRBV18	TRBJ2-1	TGTGCCAGCTCACCAAGGACTAGAGGGGGTAGGGATGAGCAGTTCTTC	CASSPRTRGGRDEQFF
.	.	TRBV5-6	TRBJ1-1	TGTGCCAGCAGCTTTAGGAACACTGAAGCTTTCTTT	CASSFRNTEAFF
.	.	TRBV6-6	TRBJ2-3	TGTGCCAGCAGTTACGGGTGGGGCTCCCCGCAGTATTTT	CASSYGWGSPQYF
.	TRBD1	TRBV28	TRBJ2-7	TGTGCCAGCACAACACAGGGGGCCTACGAGCAGTACTTC	CASTTQGAYEQYF
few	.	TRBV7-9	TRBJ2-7	TGTGCCAGCAGCTTAGCGCCCCCTAGAACCTACGAGCAGTACTTC	CASSLAPPRTYEQYF
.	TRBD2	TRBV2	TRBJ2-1	TGTGCCAGCAGAGACCGGACTAGCGGGAGAGGGATTGAGCAGTTCTTC	CASRDRTSGRGIEQFF